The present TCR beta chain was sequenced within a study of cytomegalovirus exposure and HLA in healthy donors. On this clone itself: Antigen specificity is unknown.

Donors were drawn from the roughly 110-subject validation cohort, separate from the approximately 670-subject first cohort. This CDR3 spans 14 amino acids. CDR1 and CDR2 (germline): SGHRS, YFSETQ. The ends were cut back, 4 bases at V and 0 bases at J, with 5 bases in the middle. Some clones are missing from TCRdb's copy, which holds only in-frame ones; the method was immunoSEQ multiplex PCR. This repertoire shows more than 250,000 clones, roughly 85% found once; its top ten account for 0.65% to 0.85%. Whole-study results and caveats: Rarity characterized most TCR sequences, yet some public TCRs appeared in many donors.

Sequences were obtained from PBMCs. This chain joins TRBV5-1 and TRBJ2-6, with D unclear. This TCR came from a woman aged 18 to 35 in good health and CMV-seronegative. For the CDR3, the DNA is TGCGCCAGCAGCCCCAGCTCTGGGGCCAACGTCCTGACTTTC. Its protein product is CASSPSSGANVLTF.